The 30 T cell receptor beta chains listed next were all sequenced from one sample in a study of beta chain features in type 1 diabetes. Reverse transcription of all isolated RNA meant that expressed TCRB transcripts were sequenced. Clones were sequenced by immunoSEQ multiplex PCR, and TCRdb holds only the in-frame ones, with some missing. Of fewer than 900,000 clones in the sample, 15% to 20% were seen once. Sequenced sample: naive CD4+ T cells from blood. The receptors shown here come from a woman under 30 in good health.

This clone was detected only a few times. The genes are TRBV9 and TRBJ2-1; 7 nucleotides align to TRBD2. The CDR3 sequence is 17 residues long. Germline-derived CDR1 and CDR2 are SGDLS and YYNGEE. Germline trimming cut 3 bases from V and 7 bases from J; bases unmatched to any gene: 16. The CDR3 reads CASSAGSVVGAGNEQFF. In DNA form, the CDR3 reads TGTGCCAGCAGCGCCGGTAGCGTTGTGGGAGCGGGGAATGAGCAGTTCTTC.

In this sample, this clone turned up a few times. This rearrangement joins TRBV10-3 to TRBJ1-6; 7 bases are shared with TRBD1. This CDR3 contains 17 residues. Trimming cost V 10 bases and J 9 bases; bases outside gene matches: 21. Germline values: CDR1 ENHRY, CDR2 SYGVKD. In DNA form, the CDR3 reads TGTGCCACGGGTACAAGGACAGGAACCCCTATGGGTTCACCCCTCCACTTT. This translates into CATGTRTGTPMGSPLHF.

This clone was seen a few times. J is TRBJ2-1 and V is TRBV7-3; D not certain. Germline V gives CDR1 SGHTA, CDR2 FQGTGA. The CDR3 has 12 residues. Trimming removed 5 bases from V and 8 bases from J, with 10 bases in between. This CDR3 is CASSPSGHEQFF. The CDR3 nucleotides read TGTGCCAGCAGCCCTAGTGGACATGAGCAGTTCTTC.

The chain carries TRBV7-3 and TRBJ2-1; 9 bases align to TRBD1. V was clipped by 0 bases and J by 7 bases; unmatched bases: 13. The germline V gene encodes CDR1 SGHTA and CDR2 FQGTGA. This CDR3 spans 18 amino acids. The CDR3: CASSLTFPGQGGGNEQFF. For the CDR3, the DNA is TGTGCCAGCAGCTTAACGTTTCCGGGACAGGGAGGAGGTAATGAGCAGTTCTTC.

The chain combines TRBV10-3 with TRBJ2-1; TRBD1 is a possible D gene (6 bases). The CDR3 runs to 17 residues. With 2 bases removed from V and 9 bases from J, the gap between germline ends came to 23 bases. Germline V gene data show CDR1 as ENHRY and CDR2 as SYGVKD. The CDR3, as DNA: TGTGCCATCAGTGAGCTGGGACAAGCGGCTCCCCCTGGTGAGCAGTTCTTC. This codes for CAISELGQAAPPGEQFF.

As concerns this clone: The same CDR3 is also encoded by other DNA sequences in this sample. The chain couples TRBV10-3 to TRBJ2-3; no firm D call. V was pared by 6 bases and J by 4 bases, with 8 bases between. Germline lookup yields CDR1 ENHRY and CDR2 SYGVKD. CDR3 length: 12 residues. The CDR3 loop is CAISVGADTQYF. DNA of the CDR3: TGTGCCATCAGCGTGGGCGCAGATACGCAGTATTTT.

The chain uses TRBV28 and TRBJ1-1; the D gene is possibly TRBD1 (5 bases). Looked up from germline, CDR1 is MDHEN and CDR2 is SYDVKM. The V end was cut by 3 bases, the J end by 6 bases, with 17 bases between. CDR3 size: 15 residues. CDR3 in amino acids: CASSFRQGNMAEAFF. The CDR3 nucleotides read TGTGCCAGCAGTTTTCGTCAGGGTAATATGGCTGAAGCTTTCTTT.

The chain combines TRBV18 with TRBJ2-6; unclear D gene. V was shortened by 2 bases and J by 9 bases, with 8 bases between the two germline ends. Germline CDR1 is KGHSH and CDR2 is LQKENI. The CDR3 spans 13 residues. The CDR3 region is CASSPGEYNVLTF. CDR3 DNA sequence: TGTGCCAGCTCACCAGGGGAATACAACGTCCTGACTTTC.

The V and J genes are TRBV7-9 and TRBJ1-4; possibly TRBD1 for D (5 bases). CDR1 is SEHNR, CDR2 FQNEAQ, per germline (reference sequence). The CDR3 is 15 residues long. V lost 5 bases and J lost 5, with 15 bases in between. The DNA of the CDR3 is TGTGCCAGCAGCGCCCCGGGACGGCTCAATGAAAAACTGTTTTTT. This gives the protein CASSAPGRLNEKLFF.

This clone appeared a few times. This chain joins TRBV4-3 and TRBJ1-1; no clear D gene. The CDR3 length is 12 residues. The ends were cut back, 1 base at V and 6 bases at J, with 6 bases in the middle. Germline loops: CDR1 LGHNA, CDR2 YSLEER. The chain's CDR3 is CASSQGTSEAFF. The CDR3, as DNA: TGCGCCAGCAGCCAAGGGACGTCTGAAGCTTTCTTT.

Concerning this clone: In the same sample, other DNA sequences code for this CDR3. The chain has TRBV7-3 and TRBJ2-3, with TRBD2 identical over 8 bases. J gave up 6 bases and V 1 base, and 3 bases lay outside the gene matches. This CDR3 has 14 amino acids. CDR1 and CDR2 (germline): SGHTA, FQGTGA. The CDR3 region has the DNA TGTGCCAGCAGCTTAAACGGGAGGGCCGATACGCAGTATTTT. Its protein is CASSLNGRADTQYF.

V usage is TRBV5-1 and J usage is TRBJ2-1; TRBD2 might be the D (5 bases). Germline-derived CDR1 and CDR2 are SGHRS and YFSETQ. The CDR3 covers 18 residues. V was pared by 4 bases and J by 0 bases, with 20 bases between. The CDR3 protein is CASSPIATPRGSYNEQFF. CDR3 nucleotide sequence: TGCGCCAGCAGCCCTATAGCGACACCACGCGGCTCCTACAATGAGCAGTTCTTC.

The chain combines TRBV28 with TRBJ2-2, with TRBD2 as a possible D gene (6 bases). CDR3 length: 14 residues. The V gene's germline CDR1 is MDHEN and CDR2 SYDVKM. Trimming shortened V by 4 bases and J by 9 bases, and 15 bases separated the two germline ends. CDR3 sequence reads: CASSSGLGGWELFF. The DNA of the CDR3 is TGTGCCAGCAGTTCGGGACTCGGGGGTTGGGAGCTGTTTTTT.

This clone appeared a few times. The CDR3 spells CASSHRGAHEPQHF. As DNA, the CDR3 is TGTGCCAGCAGCCATCGGGGGGCCCATGAGCCCCAGCATTTT. The V and J genes are TRBV6-6 and TRBJ1-5; TRBD1 might be the D (6 bases). V was pared by 6 bases and J by 8 bases, with 17 bases between. The CDR3 spans 14 residues. Looked up from germline, CDR1 is MNHNY and CDR2 is SVGAGI (reference sequence).

This clone has only a few counts. The junction departs from germline at one end; a sequencing error may be responsible. CDR3 nucleotides: TGTGCCAGCAGCCTCCCGTTGGACTTTACAACATCGAACCCCGGGGAGCTGTTTTTT. Its protein product is CASSLPLDFTTSNPGELFF. The chain carries TRBV7-8 and TRBJ2-2; D may be TRBD2 (5 bases). Germline V gene lookup returns CDR1 SGHVS and CDR2 FQNEAQ. The CDR3 has 19 amino acids.

The chain joins TRBV7-3 to TRBJ2-1, with 9 bases lining up with TRBD2. Trimming at V came to 7 bases and at J to 4 bases, leaving 8 bases not matched to a gene. This CDR3 comprises 15 residues. Germline V CDR1 and CDR2: SGHTA, FQGTGA. For the CDR3, the DNA is TGTGCCAGCACCCCGGGGCTAGCGGGGTACAATGAGCAGTTCTTC. Translating it yields CASTPGLAGYNEQFF.

This clone has a handful of counts. The J gene is TRBJ2-2, the V gene TRBV10-3; no clear D gene. The CDR3 sequence is 16 residues long. V lost 0 bases, J lost 0 bases, and 8 bases lay in between. Per the germline V gene, CDR1 is ENHRY and CDR2 is SYGVKD. CDR3 sequence (DNA): TGTGCCATCAGTGAGTCTTACAGAACGAACACCGGGGAGCTGTTTTTT. As protein: CAISESYRTNTGELFF.

This clone was seen a handful of times. The rearrangement joins TRBV2 to TRBJ2-7; D is ambiguous. Trimming removed 0 bases at V and 2 bases at J, with 8 bases between. Germline loops: CDR1 SNHLY, CDR2 FYNNEI. CDR3 size: 14 residues. CDR3 sequence reads: CASSEAGTTYEQYF. The CDR3 nucleotides are TGTGCCAGCAGTGAAGCAGGCACGACCTACGAGCAGTACTTC.

This clone was seen only a few times. Other DNA sequences in the sample encode the same CDR3. The rearrangement joins TRBV28 to TRBJ2-5; 9 bases are shared with TRBD2. From germline, CDR1 is MDHEN and CDR2 SYDVKM. The CDR3 length is 14 residues. J gave up 5 bases and V 2 bases, and 3 bases lay outside the gene matches. CDR3 nucleotides: TGTGCCAGCAGTTTAGCGGGAGGGAGGGAGACCCAGTACTTC. This translates into CASSLAGGRETQYF.

The chain has TRBV4-2 and TRBJ2-5; no reliable D call. The DNA end favors TRBJ2-7, so the J call may be wrong. Per the germline V gene, CDR1 is LGHNA and CDR2 is YNFKEQ. This CDR3 contains 15 residues. The CDR3: CASSQDRTHSYEQYF. CDR3 sequence (DNA): TGTGCCAGCAGCCAAGATCGGACCCACTCCTACGAGCAGTACTTC.

This clone has more than one count but fewer than ten. The chain is built from TRBV4-3 and TRBJ2-7; 7 bases align to TRBD1. V lost 0 bases to trimming and J lost 0 bases; unmatched junction nucleotides: 2. CDR1 is LGHNA, CDR2 YSLEER, per germline. CDR3 size: 15 residues. The CDR3 nucleotides read TGCGCCAGCAGCCAAGATTGGACAGGCTCCTACGAGCAGTACTTC. Protein sequence: CASSQDWTGSYEQYF.

This clone showed up just a few times. The rearrangement links TRBV11-2 to TRBJ2-2; no definite D call. The CDR3 is 14 residues long. CDR1 SGHAT and CDR2 FQNNGV come from the germline V gene. V was shortened by 5 bases and J by 8 bases, with 15 bases between the two germline ends. The CDR3 protein is CASSPQRVSGELFF. The CDR3 coding sequence is TGTGCCAGCAGCCCCCAGCGAGTTTCTGGGGAGCTGTTTTTT.

This chain uses TRBV6-5 with TRBJ2-7; D is unresolved. The CDR3 runs 14 residues. Trimming pared 4 bases from V and 4 bases from J, leaving 14 bases between. CDR1 MNHEY and CDR2 SVGAGI come from the germline V gene. CDR3 DNA sequence: TGTGCCAGCAGTTTAGCCTCGACTTTTTACGAGCAGTACTTC. Translating gives CASSLASTFYEQYF.

The gene calls are TRBV6-5 and TRBJ2-4; the D gene is possibly TRBD1 (6 bases). The CDR3 runs to 14 residues. Germline values: CDR1 MNHEY, CDR2 SVGAGI. V dropped 6 bases and J dropped 7 bases, with 16 bases sitting between them. CDR3 sequence: CASSDDRTSNIQYF. DNA of the CDR3: TGTGCCAGCAGCGACGACAGGACAAGTAACATTCAGTACTTC.

This clone was picked up a small number of times. This rearrangement joins TRBV9 to TRBJ2-1; 9 positions agree with TRBD2. The CDR3 is made up of 15 amino acids. From germline, CDR1 is SGDLS and CDR2 YYNGEE. V gave up 3 bases and J gave up 2 bases; unmatched junction bases: 3. CDR3 in amino acids: CASSEIAGAYNEQFF. The CDR3 nucleotides are TGTGCCAGCAGCGAAATAGCGGGGGCCTACAATGAGCAGTTCTTC.

This sequence joins TRBV7-2 and TRBJ1-5; no clear D. Trimming removed 5 bases from V and 3 bases from J, with 14 bases in between. The CDR3 is made up of 15 amino acids. Germline values: CDR1 SGHTA, CDR2 FQGNSA. The DNA of the CDR3 is TGTGCCAGCAGCCGACAAGTCCGATCCAATCAGCCCCAGCATTTT. Its protein is CASSRQVRSNQPQHF.

Only a few counts were recorded for this clone. The chain couples TRBV18 to TRBJ2-7, with 9 bases matching TRBD1. This CDR3 contains 16 residues. With 6 bases clipped from V and 0 bases from J, the junction kept 9 bases outside the gene matches. CDR1 and CDR2 from the germline V gene are KGHSH and LQKENI. The CDR3 loop is CASSPNWGQGSYEQYF. In DNA form, the CDR3 reads TGTGCCAGCTCTCCAAATTGGGGACAGGGCTCCTACGAGCAGTACTTC.

The chain uses TRBV7-8 and TRBJ2-7; TRBD1 is a possible D gene (6 bases). Germline V gene lookup returns CDR1 SGHVS and CDR2 FQNEAQ. V was shortened by 5 bases and J by 4 bases, with 15 bases between the two germline ends. This CDR3 has 14 amino acids. The CDR3 here is CASSRRDKIYEQYF. The DNA of the CDR3 is TGTGCCAGCAGCAGACGGGACAAAATATACGAGCAGTACTTC.

A note on this clone: Other DNA sequences of this sample code for an identical CDR3. The chain recombines TRBV18 with TRBJ2-2; 7 bases line up with TRBD1. This CDR3 is 16 amino acids long. Germline CDR1 KGHSH, CDR2 LQKENI. Trimming took 3 bases from V and 0 from J; bases not matched to a gene: 4. The CDR3 DNA is TGTGCCAGCTCACCGCGGACAGGAACGAACACCGGGGAGCTGTTTTTT. Translated, it gives CASSPRTGTNTGELFF.

CDR3 nucleotide sequence: TGTGCCAGCAGTCCGACAGGGACTGGCTACACCTTC. Translating gives CASSPTGTGYTF. This chain joins TRBV6-5 and TRBJ1-2; 7 nucleotides match TRBD1. V lost 5 bases and J lost 7; bases outside the gene matches: 4. CDR1 and CDR2 from the germline V gene are MNHEY and SVGAGI. The CDR3 is 12 amino acids.